The 26 T cell receptor beta chains listed next were all sequenced from one sample in a study of blood T cell repertoires in COVID-19. The protocol was immunoSEQ multiplex PCR, while the TCRdb copy is restricted to in-frame clones and leaves out a portion. The sample yields tens of thousands of clones, roughly nine tenths seen once. Sequencing was performed on peripheral blood. The receptor source for this set is a woman in her seventies with active COVID-19.

The chain employs TRBV11-2 and TRBJ2-4; weak D call: TRBD1 (5 bases). V lost 1 base and J 8 bases, leaving 12 bases between the germline ends. CDR3 length equals 14 residues. Per germline, CDR1 SGHAT and CDR2 FQNNGV. CDR3 amino acids: CASSLVLGADIQYF. CDR3 coding DNA: TGTGCCAGCAGCTTAGTCCTAGGGGCTGACATTCAGTACTTC.

The genes are TRBV27 and TRBJ2-3; 7 bases are shared with TRBD2. J gave up 6 bases and V 4 bases, and 13 bases lay outside the gene matches. This CDR3 is 16 amino acids long. The germline gives CDR1 MNHEY, CDR2 SMNVEV (reference sequence). CDR3 in DNA: TGTGCCAGCAGTTATGATTTTGGCGGGAGAGGGGATACGCAGTATTTT. This codes for CASSYDFGGRGDTQYF.

This clone came up once. V gene TRBV9 combines with J gene TRBJ2-1, with 10 bases lining up with TRBD2. The germline V gene has CDR1 SGDLS and CDR2 YYNGEE. There are 16 residues in the CDR3. Trimming removed 0 bases from V and 4 bases from J; junction bases left unmatched: 4. The CDR3 region is CASSVVGTSVYNEQFF. The CDR3 coding sequence is TGTGCCAGCAGCGTAGTCGGGACTAGCGTATACAATGAGCAGTTCTTC.

This clone was counted only a few times. The gene calls are TRBV6-6 and TRBJ1-2, with TRBD1 matching over 9 bases. The CDR3 extends over 14 amino acids. Germline V gene sequence: CDR1 MNHNY, CDR2 SVGAGI (reference sequence). V trimming: 6 bases; J trimming: 8 bases; junction bases outside the gene matches: 10. The CDR3 loop reads CASRRQGEYQGYTF. CDR3 DNA sequence: TGTGCCAGCAGGCGACAGGGGGAATATCAAGGCTACACCTTC.

This clone appeared a few times. The chain combines TRBV28 with TRBJ2-7; 10 bases are shared with TRBD2. J gave up 4 bases and V 10 bases, and 4 bases lay outside the gene matches. The CDR3 totals 12 residues. The germline gives CDR1 MDHEN, CDR2 SYDVKM. The CDR3 bases are TGTGCCACGGGACTAGCGAATTACGAGCAGTACTTC. Translating gives CATGLANYEQYF.

In this sample, this clone turned up a few times. The same CDR3 arises from other DNA sequences in this sample as well. The chain combines TRBV6-5 with TRBJ2-7; tentative D call: TRBD1 (6 bases). This CDR3 is built from 15 residues. Germline V gene data show CDR1 as MNHEY and CDR2 as SVGAGI. The V and J ends lost 7 bases and 7 bases respectively, with 23 bases between them. The CDR3 sequence is CASIYLDSSPGEQYF. The CDR3 DNA reads as TGTGCCAGCATTTATTTGGACAGCTCGCCCGGAGAGCAGTACTTC.

This chain uses TRBV28 with TRBJ2-7; 9 nucleotides agree with TRBD1. This CDR3 region has 16 residues. After removal of 1 base from V and 2 bases from J, the junction contained 6 bases not matched to a gene. Germline CDR1 is MDHEN and CDR2 is SYDVKM. DNA of the CDR3: TGTGCCAGCAGTTTATATACAGGGGGCAGGGCCTACGAGCAGTACTTC. Its translation is CASSLYTGGRAYEQYF.

This clone has only one observation. The CDR3 is CASIQGPDQPQHF. CDR3 DNA sequence: TGTGCCAGTATCCAGGGGCCTGATCAGCCCCAGCATTTT. V gene TRBV19 combines with J gene TRBJ1-5; TRBD1 might be the D (6 bases). Germline V gene data show CDR1 as LNHDA and CDR2 as SQIVND (reference sequence). Trimming cost V 7 bases and J 5 bases, with 12 bases left between them. The CDR3 consists of 13 residues.

The J gene is TRBJ2-7, the V gene TRBV27; D may be TRBD1 (6 bases). The CDR3 is 12 amino acids. The V gene lost 9 bases and the J gene lost 6 bases, with 15 bases spanning the gap. Germline CDR1 is MNHEY and CDR2 is SMNVEV (reference sequence). The CDR3 loop is CASRTGYGEQYF. The CDR3 DNA reads as TGTGCCAGTCGTACAGGGTACGGCGAGCAGTACTTC.

The chain has TRBV6-2 or TRBV6-3 and TRBJ2-1, with 8 nucleotides matching TRBD2. Germline trimming cut 6 bases from V and 8 bases from J; bases unmatched to any gene: 18. This CDR3 has 17 amino acids. The V gene's germline CDR1 is MNHEY and CDR2 SVGEGT. The CDR3 bases are TGTGCCAGCAGCCCCCCGATAAAACAGCGGGAGAGGTATGAGCAGTTCTTC. Protein sequence: CASSPPIKQRERYEQFF.

This rearrangement joins TRBV28 to TRBJ1-5, with a weak D call TRBD1 (6 bases). CDR1 and CDR2 (germline): MDHEN, SYDVKM. The CDR3 totals 15 residues. V was trimmed by 3 bases and J by 2 bases, leaving 11 bases between them. Here the CDR3 DNA reads TGTGCCAGCAGTTTTTCAGGGGTGCGCAATCAGCCCCAGCATTTT. This sequence encodes CASSFSGVRNQPQHF.

Comment on this clone: Mismatch with germline at one junction end may stem from a read error. The J gene is TRBJ2-2, the V gene TRBV7-2; TRBD1 aligns across 7 bases. The germline CDR1 and CDR2 sequences are SGHTA and FQGNSA. The CDR3 is made up of 15 amino acids. The CDR3 spells CASSLDRVGTGELFF. The CDR3 DNA reads TGTGCCAGCAGTTTAGACAGGGTTGGCACCGGGGAGCTGTTTTTT. Together with reference TRBV7-2 and TRBJ2-2, the CDR3 gives the full variable domain: GAGVSQSPSNKVTEKGKDVELRCDPISGHTALYWYRQSLGQGLEFLIYFQGNSAPDKSGLPSDRFSAERTGGSVSTLTIQRTQQEDSAVYLCASSLDRVGTGELFFGEGSRLTVL.

The chain joins TRBV11-3 to TRBJ2-7; TRBD1 aligns across 9 bases. Germline loops: CDR1 SGHNT, CDR2 YENEEA. The junction had 4 bases not matched to a gene; V was cut back by 2 bases and J by 2 bases. This CDR3 is 15 amino acids long. CDR3 coding DNA: TGTGCCAGCAGCTTATACGGACAGGGGCCCTACGAGCAGTACTTC. Residues: CASSLYGQGPYEQYF.

This rearrangement joins TRBV7-2 to TRBJ2-7; possibly TRBD2 for D (6 bases). The CDR3 is 13 residues long. Germline V gene sequence: CDR1 SGHTA, CDR2 FQGNSA. Trimming shortened V by 6 bases and J by 4 bases, and 13 bases separated the two germline ends. This CDR3 is CASSYTGTYEQYF. As DNA, the CDR3 is TGTGCCAGCAGTTATACCGGGACTTACGAGCAGTACTTC.

This clone has just one count. This chain joins TRBV27 and TRBJ2-7, with D perhaps TRBD1 (6 bases). In germline, CDR1 is MNHEY, CDR2 SMNVEV (reference sequence). V was cut by 2 bases and J by 3 bases, with 8 bases left in between. This CDR3 comprises 13 residues. The CDR3 DNA follows: TGTGCCAGCAGTTTAGGGGGCGGCTACGAGCAGTACTTC. Its translation is CASSLGGGYEQYF.

The chain uses TRBV6-5 and TRBJ1-1; D remains unclear. Trimming left V 8 bases short and J 2 bases short, with 6 bases between. CDR3 size: 11 residues. Germline V gene data show CDR1 as MNHEY and CDR2 as SVGAGI. The CDR3 sequence: CASRGNTEAFF. Written as DNA, the CDR3 is TGTGCCAGCCGGGGAAACACTGAAGCTTTCTTT.

This chain uses TRBV10-3 with TRBJ2-1; 8 bases line up with TRBD1. This CDR3 region has 15 residues. Germline V gene sequence: CDR1 ENHRY, CDR2 SYGVKD. The J segment lost 0 bases and the V segment lost 6 bases, leaving 4 bases of the junction unmatched. The CDR3 coding sequence is TGTGCCATCAGGACAGGGGACCCCTCCTACAATGAGCAGTTCTTC. Its protein product is CAIRTGDPSYNEQFF.

This sequence joins TRBV5-4 and TRBJ2-2, with 7 bases fitting TRBD1. The germline V gene encodes CDR1 SGHNT and CDR2 YYREEE (reference sequence). The J segment lost 2 bases and the V segment lost 4 bases, leaving 8 bases of the junction unmatched. This CDR3 region has 16 residues. The CDR3 coding sequence is TGTGCCAGCAGCCAACCCGGGACAGCTAACACCGGGGAGCTGTTTTTT. It specifies CASSQPGTANTGELFF.

This rearrangement joins TRBV19 to TRBJ1-1; D gene unclear. Germline V gene lookup returns CDR1 LNHDA and CDR2 SQIVND (reference sequence). The V end lost 3 bases, the J end lost 3 bases, and 11 bases lay between the germline ends. The CDR3 runs 14 residues. CDR3 bases: TGTGCCAGTAGTATCGGAACTGGGCACACTGAAGCTTTCTTT. This sequence encodes CASSIGTGHTEAFF.

This chain links TRBV19 with TRBJ1-1; TRBD1 agrees at 9 bases. The CDR3 covers 16 residues. The V gene's germline CDR1 is LNHDA and CDR2 SQIVND (reference sequence). V lost 1 base to trimming and J lost 6 bases; unmatched junction nucleotides: 9. In nucleotides, the CDR3 is TGTGCCAGTAGTATAGTATGGGACAGGGATGATTCTGAAGCTTTCTTT. Its protein is CASSIVWDRDDSEAFF.

This chain connects TRBV13 to TRBJ1-1; perhaps TRBD1 as D (5 bases). V gave up 1 base and J gave up 11 bases, with 11 bases separating them. The germline V gene has CDR1 PRHDT and CDR2 FYEKMQ (reference sequence). CDR3 length equals 12 residues. The CDR3 sequence is CASSLDQGTAFF. The CDR3 DNA reads as TGTGCCAGCAGCTTAGATCAGGGCACGGCTTTCTTT.

The CDR3: CASSSLRLAGGYNEQFF. Written as DNA, the CDR3 is TGCGCCAGCAGCTCCCTGCGACTAGCGGGAGGCTACAATGAGCAGTTCTTC. The chain uses TRBV5-1 and TRBJ2-1, with TRBD2 matching over 13 bases. Germline CDR1 SGHRS, CDR2 YFSETQ. The ends lost 3 bases at V and 3 bases at J; junction bases unmatched: 6. The length of the CDR3 is 17 residues.

V is TRBV19 and J is TRBJ2-7, with 12 bases aligning to TRBD2. Germline V gene sequence: CDR1 LNHDA, CDR2 SQIVND (reference sequence). The J segment lost 2 bases and the V segment lost 6 bases, leaving 5 bases of the junction unmatched. The CDR3 extends over 15 amino acids. The CDR3 DNA reads TGTGCCAGTAGGGTTGGACTAGCGGGACCCTACGAGCAGTACTTC. Protein: CASRVGLAGPYEQYF.

This clone was seen just once. The chain combines TRBV5-1 with TRBJ2-1; 10 bases fit TRBD2. CDR3 size: 15 residues. The trim removed 2 bases at V and 6 bases at J, leaving 5 bases unmatched. From germline, CDR1 is SGHRS and CDR2 YFSETQ. The CDR3 protein is CASSFLAGAPNEQFF. CDR3 in DNA: TGCGCCAGCAGCTTTCTAGCGGGAGCCCCCAATGAGCAGTTCTTC.

This chain connects TRBV5-1 to TRBJ1-4; maybe TRBD1 (6 bases). Looked up from germline, CDR1 is SGHRS and CDR2 is YFSETQ. V lost 4 bases to trimming and J lost 8 bases, with 21 bases between them. The CDR3 loop spans 16 amino acids. CDR3 in amino acids: CASSRDTGWSKEKLFF. The CDR3 DNA follows: TGCGCCAGCAGCAGGGACACAGGGTGGTCGAAAGAAAAACTGTTTTTT.

The rearrangement uses TRBV5-1 and TRBJ2-1; 8 nucleotides agree with TRBD2. The CDR3 length is 15 residues. The V and J ends lost 3 bases and 10 bases, in that order; junction bases with no gene match: 12. Looked up from germline, CDR1 is SGHRS and CDR2 is YFSETQ. In DNA, the CDR3 is TGCGCCAGCAGCTCCTCCAGCGGGAGTGCTTGGGAGCAGTTCTTC. Protein product: CASSSSSGSAWEQFF.